Each of the 32 T cell receptor beta chains below was sequenced from the same sample in a study of cytomegalovirus exposure and HLA in healthy donors. PCR was performed using 60 Vbeta and 13 Jbeta primers. Assay: immunoSEQ multiplex PCR; the TCRdb copy retains only in-frame clones and omits some. The repertoire consists of over 100,000 clones, with 55% to 65% occurring once and the leading ten covering over 8%. Sequenced input: PBMCs. These receptors came from a middle-aged man in good health and CMV-seropositive.

V usage is TRBV7-2 and J usage is TRBJ1-1; possibly TRBD1 for D (5 bases). Trimming removed 2 bases at V and 5 bases at J, with 12 bases between. The CDR3 is made up of 14 amino acids. Germline lookup yields CDR1 SGHTA and CDR2 FQGNSA. CDR3 sequence: CASSLRPGRTEAFF. The CDR3 DNA is TGTGCCAGCAGCTTACGGCCAGGGCGGACTGAAGCTTTCTTT.

A few counts support this clone. This chain joins TRBV15 and TRBJ1-2, with TRBD1 matching over 9 bases. CDR3 length: 15 residues. The trim removed 3 bases at V and 4 bases at J, leaving 6 bases unmatched. Germline V gives CDR1 LNHNV, CDR2 YYDKDF (reference sequence). This CDR3 reads CATSRTGTGPYGYTF. CDR3 sequence (DNA): TGTGCCACCAGCAGGACCGGGACAGGGCCCTATGGCTACACCTTC.

V is TRBV29-1 and J is TRBJ2-5; D may be TRBD2 (7 bases). Germline V gene lookup returns CDR1 SQVTM and CDR2 ANQGSEA. This CDR3 region has 16 residues. V lost 6 bases and J lost 5, with 25 bases in between. The CDR3 bases are TGCAGCGTAGGGGGAGGATCTAGCGGTGGGTGGGAGACCCAGTACTTC. Amino acid sequence: CSVGGGSSGGWETQYF.

This clone was seen only a few times. This chain connects TRBV6-6 to TRBJ2-1; TRBD1 agrees at 9 bases. From germline, CDR1 is MNHNY and CDR2 SVGAGI (reference sequence). The CDR3 loop spans 14 amino acids. The junction had 6 bases not matched to a gene; V was cut back by 5 bases and J by 7 bases. The CDR3, as DNA: TGTGCCAGCAGTGCCGGGACAGGGACGAATGAGCAGTTCTTC. Residues: CASSAGTGTNEQFF.

The chain combines TRBV6-5 with TRBJ2-1; TRBD1 agrees at 9 bases. Germline-derived CDR1 and CDR2 are MNHEY and SVGAGI. J lost 8 bases, V lost 2 bases, and 4 bases had no gene match. CDR3 length: 14 amino acids. The CDR3 nucleotides are TGTGCCAGCAGTTACAACAGGGGGCTGGATGAGCAGTTCTTC. Protein product: CASSYNRGLDEQFF.

In its sample, this clone was seen a few times. The chain joins TRBV6-5 to TRBJ1-3; a weak D match, TRBD1 (6 bases). The ends were cut back, 7 bases at V and 4 bases at J, with 17 bases in the middle. Germline V gene sequence: CDR1 MNHEY, CDR2 SVGAGI. This CDR3 region has 15 residues. Here the CDR3 DNA reads TGTGCCAGCACCCCAACACAGGGTTTCGGAAACACCATATATTTT. Its protein is CASTPTQGFGNTIYF.

The V and J genes are TRBV7-9 and TRBJ2-2, with a weak D call TRBD1 (5 bases). Trimming removed 6 bases at V and 1 base at J, with 12 bases between. There are 15 residues in the CDR3. The germline CDR1 and CDR2 sequences are SEHNR and FQNEAQ (reference sequence). The CDR3 DNA reads TGTGCCAGCAGTTTTGGGGCACAGAACACCGGGGAGCTGTTTTTT. Translating it yields CASSFGAQNTGELFF.

This clone was picked up one time. The chain joins TRBV10-3 to TRBJ2-7, with no clear D. The V gene lost 5 bases and the J gene lost 0 bases, with 5 bases spanning the gap. Germline V gene sequence: CDR1 ENHRY, CDR2 SYGVKD. The CDR3 runs to 12 residues. In DNA form, the CDR3 reads TGTGCCATCAGTCAAGCCTCCTACGAGCAGTACTTC. It specifies CAISQASYEQYF.

The V and J genes are TRBV6-6 and TRBJ2-3, with 7 bases identical to TRBD1. The CDR3 has 15 residues. The ends lost 4 bases at V and 1 base at J; junction bases unmatched: 5. Germline CDR1 and CDR2: MNHNY and SVGAGI (reference sequence). This chain's CDR3 is CASSWSDRGTDTQYF. CDR3 sequence (DNA): TGTGCCAGCAGTTGGTCCGACAGGGGCACAGATACGCAGTATTTT.

The genes are TRBV29-1 and TRBJ2-7; weak D call: TRBD2 (6 bases). V was cut by 1 base and J by 2 bases, with 12 bases left in between. From germline, CDR1 is SQVTM and CDR2 ANQGSEA. The length of the CDR3 is 14 residues. Written as DNA, the CDR3 is TGCAGCGTTGAAGTCCAGGGAGGAGCCTACGAGCAGTACTTC. It encodes CSVEVQGGAYEQYF.

The rearrangement uses TRBV19 and TRBJ1-2; D is ambiguous. The CDR3 spans 14 residues. Trimming took off 3 bases at V and 2 bases at J, with 10 bases between the two ends. Looked up from germline, CDR1 is LNHDA and CDR2 is SQIVND (reference sequence). The CDR3 coding sequence is TGTGCCAGTAGTATTGGCAGGCCCAACTATGGCTACACCTTC. It specifies CASSIGRPNYGYTF. Full variable domain (rest looked up from reference TRBV19 and TRBJ1-2): DGGITQSPKYLFRKEGQNVTLSCEQNLNHDAMYWYRQDPGQGLRLIYYSQIVNDFQKGDIAEGYSVSREKKESFPLTVTSAQKNPTAFYLCASSIGRPNYGYTFGSGTRLTVV.

This chain links TRBV15 with TRBJ1-4; 8 bases agree with TRBD1. Germline V gives CDR1 LNHNV, CDR2 YYDKDF (reference sequence). The CDR3 is made up of 14 amino acids. J lost 3 bases, V lost 3 bases, and 0 bases had no gene match. The CDR3 here is CATSRDRANEKLFF. CDR3 sequence (DNA): TGTGCCACCAGCAGGGACAGGGCTAATGAAAAACTGTTTTTT.

The CDR3 bases are TGTGCCAGTCGTAACTACCCCGGAGATACGCAGTATTTT. Translated: CASRNYPGDTQYF. The chain has TRBV19 and TRBJ2-3; D is undetermined. V gave up 8 bases and J gave up 5 bases, with 14 bases separating them. The length of the CDR3 is 13 residues. Germline loops: CDR1 LNHDA, CDR2 SQIVND (reference sequence).

This sequence joins TRBV13 and TRBJ2-4; TRBD1 is a possible D gene (6 bases). Trimming took off 1 base at V and 5 bases at J, with 9 bases between the two ends. The CDR3 has 14 amino acids. Germline V CDR1 and CDR2: PRHDT, FYEKMQ (reference sequence). Here the CDR3 reads CASSLEGEQNIQYF. The CDR3 DNA reads TGTGCCAGCAGCTTAGAGGGGGAACAAAACATTCAGTACTTC.

The CDR3 region has the DNA TGCAGTGCTAGAGACCCGGGACTACAGTTCTTC. It codes for CSARDPGLQFF. The chain couples TRBV20-1 to TRBJ2-1; 7 bases fit TRBD2. There are 11 residues in the CDR3. CDR1 and CDR2 (germline): DFQATT, SNEGSKA (reference sequence). Germline trimming cut 0 bases from V and 13 bases from J; bases unmatched to any gene: 3.

The CDR3 bases are TGTGCCAGCAGCTCTATAGGACTAGCGGGGGGGCCGGGAGAGACCCAGTACTTC. This sequence encodes CASSSIGLAGGPGETQYF. The V call is TRBV5-6, the J call TRBJ2-5, with TRBD2 matching over 15 bases. Unmatched junction bases numbered 10, after V lost 3 bases and J lost 4 bases. Germline V gene sequence: CDR1 SGHDT, CDR2 YYEEEE. CDR3 length: 18 amino acids.

The gene calls are TRBV5-1 and TRBJ1-3; weak D call: TRBD1 (6 bases). The CDR3 totals 15 residues. Germline assignment: CDR1 SGHRS and CDR2 YFSETQ. V was shortened by 5 bases and J by 0 bases, with 12 bases between the two germline ends. The CDR3 reads CASRAQGSSGNTIYF. The CDR3 region has the DNA TGCGCCAGCAGAGCACAGGGCTCCTCTGGAAACACCATATATTTT.

V usage is TRBV11-1 and J usage is TRBJ1-6, with D tentatively TRBD1 (5 bases). The CDR3 loop spans 15 amino acids. V was cut by 2 bases and J by 6 bases, with 11 bases left in between. The V gene's germline CDR1 is SGHAT and CDR2 FQDESV (reference sequence). CDR3 amino acids: CASSLLRAGNSPLHF. CDR3 sequence (DNA): TGTGCCAGCAGCTTACTCAGGGCTGGTAATTCACCCCTCCACTTT.

V gene TRBV6-1 combines with J gene TRBJ2-3; D is uncertain. Trimming removed 5 bases at V and 0 bases at J, with 9 bases between. CDR3 length: 14 residues. Germline V gene lookup returns CDR1 MNHNS and CDR2 SASEGT. The CDR3 loop is CASSRSYSTDTQYF. The CDR3 DNA reads TGTGCCAGCAGTAGGAGCTATAGCACAGATACGCAGTATTTT.

This chain joins TRBV5-5 and TRBJ1-2; D might be TRBD1 (6 bases). The CDR3 runs to 14 residues. Germline V lookup: CDR1 SGHKS, CDR2 YYEKEE (reference sequence). The ends were cut back, 5 bases at V and 3 bases at J, with 14 bases in the middle. CDR3 loop: CASRRGGHDYGYTF. DNA for the CDR3: TGTGCCAGCAGACGGGGGGGCCATGACTATGGCTACACCTTC. Drawing the rest from reference TRBV5-5 and TRBJ1-2, the complete variable domain is DAGVTQSPTHLIKTRGQQVTLRCSPISGHKSVSWYQQVLGQGPQFIFQYYEKEERGRGNFPDRFSARQFPNYSSELNVNALLLGDSALYLCASRRGGHDYGYTFGSGTRLTVV.

The rearrangement joins TRBV27 to TRBJ2-5, with a weak D call TRBD2 (5 bases). The germline gives CDR1 MNHEY, CDR2 SMNVEV (reference sequence). V was pared by 0 bases and J by 0 bases, with 11 bases between. This CDR3 region has 16 residues. The CDR3 loop is CASSLSRTGYQETQYF. CDR3 DNA sequence: TGTGCCAGCAGTTTATCAAGGACTGGTTACCAAGAGACCCAGTACTTC.

This chain uses TRBV18 with TRBJ2-2, with TRBD1 identical over 7 bases. With 1 base clipped from V and 0 bases from J, the junction kept 2 bases outside the gene matches. This CDR3 is 16 amino acids long. CDR1 is KGHSH and CDR2 is LQKENI in the germline V gene. The CDR3 DNA reads TGTGCCAGCTCACCACTGACAGGGCCGAACACCGGGGAGCTGTTTTTT. Its protein product is CASSPLTGPNTGELFF.

The gene calls are TRBV7-8 and TRBJ1-6; unclear D gene. This CDR3 region has 13 residues. CDR1 SGHVS and CDR2 FQNEAQ come from the germline V gene. The V and J ends lost 4 bases and 4 bases respectively, with 5 bases between them. The CDR3 protein is CASSSEYNSPLHF. The DNA for the CDR3 is TGTGCCAGCAGCTCCGAGTATAATTCACCCCTCCACTTT.

The chain recombines TRBV6-5 with TRBJ1-1; D is undetermined. The germline CDR1 and CDR2 sequences are MNHEY and SVGAGI. Trimming shortened V by 2 bases and J by 0 bases, and 13 bases separated the two germline ends. The CDR3 runs to 16 residues. CDR3 residues: CASSYGLTSLNTEAFF. The DNA for the CDR3 is TGTGCCAGCAGTTACGGACTGACCAGTTTGAACACTGAAGCTTTCTTT.

The genes are TRBV7-9 and TRBJ1-1, with 7 bases fitting TRBD1. With V trimmed by 8 bases and J by 5 bases, 8 bases remained unmatched. CDR1 SEHNR and CDR2 FQNEAQ come from the germline V gene (reference sequence). This CDR3 is 13 amino acids long. The CDR3 nucleotides are TGTGCCAGCGGTCAGGGGGTACGGACTGAAGCTTTCTTT. This translates into CASGQGVRTEAFF. Filled out from reference TRBV7-9 and TRBJ1-1, the complete variable domain reads DTGVSQNPRHKITKRGQNVTFRCDPISEHNRLYWYRQTLGQGPEFLTYFQNEAQLEKSRLLSDRFSAERPKGSFSTLEIQRTEQGDSAMYLCASGQGVRTEAFFGQGTRLTVV.

The rearrangement links TRBV9 to TRBJ1-1; TRBD1 matches at 9 bases. Germline trimming cut 0 bases from V and 10 bases from J; bases unmatched to any gene: 4. In germline, CDR1 is SGDLS, CDR2 YYNGEE. The CDR3 covers 13 residues. The CDR3, as DNA: TGTGCCAGCAGCGTAGCCCCGACAGGGGGAGCTTTCTTT. Encoded protein: CASSVAPTGGAFF.

The rearrangement links TRBV5-5 to TRBJ1-1; 11 bases align to TRBD1. The V segment lost 4 bases and the J segment 0 bases; nucleotides outside the gene matches: 5. From germline, CDR1 is SGHKS and CDR2 YYEKEE (reference sequence). CDR3 length: 16 amino acids. The CDR3 loop reads CASSPKGQGVNTEAFF. CDR3 bases: TGTGCCAGCAGCCCAAAGGGACAGGGGGTGAACACTGAAGCTTTCTTT.

The chain couples TRBV7-3 to TRBJ1-1; 8 bases are shared with TRBD1. This CDR3 spans 13 amino acids. CDR1 SGHTA and CDR2 FQGTGA come from the germline V gene. With V trimmed by 4 bases and J by 11 bases, 9 bases remained unmatched. CDR3 in DNA: TGTGCCAGCAGCTCCGGACAGGGCGGAGAGGCTTTCTTT. Protein product: CASSSGQGGEAFF.

Regarding this clone: In this CDR3 the conserved last residue, phenylalanine or tryptophan, is missing, so a read error is likely. The chain links TRBV25-1 to TRBJ2-7, with 9 bases identical to TRBD1. This CDR3 region has 17 residues. V dropped 6 bases and J dropped 0; count of bases not matched to a gene: 12. Germline CDR1 and CDR2: MGHDK and SYGVNS. The CDR3 DNA reads TGTGCCAGCAGCTACTCCGGGACAGGGTTGATCTCCTACGAGCAGTACCTC. It yields the protein CASSYSGTGLISYEQYL.

This sequence joins TRBV5-6 and TRBJ2-3; no clear D. Between the trimmed V and J ends, which lost 4 bases and 0 bases, there was a span of 12 bases. Germline V gene sequence: CDR1 SGHDT, CDR2 YYEEEE. The CDR3 totals 15 residues. The CDR3 sequence: CASSRLKVSTDTQYF. The CDR3 DNA sequence: TGTGCCAGCAGCCGGTTGAAAGTCAGCACAGATACGCAGTATTTT.

The CDR3 loop reads CASSSGQGVTEAFF. For the CDR3, the DNA is TGTGCCAGCAGCTCTGGACAGGGGGTCACTGAAGCTTTCTTT. This rearrangement joins TRBV5-8 to TRBJ1-1, with 10 bases matching TRBD1. CDR3 length: 14 amino acids. Germline values: CDR1 SGHTS, CDR2 YDEGEE. J gave up 4 bases and V 3 bases, and 3 bases lay outside the gene matches.

The J gene is TRBJ1-5, the V gene TRBV2; 7 bases are a match to TRBD1. J gave up 3 bases and V 8 bases, and 10 bases lay outside the gene matches. Per germline, CDR1 SNHLY and CDR2 FYNNEI. This CDR3 region has 15 residues. CDR3 protein: CASGRDSYLNQPQHF. The CDR3 nucleotides are TGTGCCAGCGGCCGGGACAGCTACCTCAATCAGCCCCAGCATTTT.